A single sample gave rise to the 6 T cell receptor beta chains below, sequenced in a study of T cells in Graves' hyperthyroidism and ophthalmopathy. The source material, RNA transcripts, was used to amplify TCR beta CDR3 regions. TCR CDR3 regions were first amplified by RT-PCR with HTBI primers. Via MiXCR, TCRdb re-called the multiplex PCR reads, giving one row per CDR3 protein. The table includes some 550,000 distinct CDR3 sequences, 15% to 20% detected once. The sequenced material came from blood. The receptors were gathered from a woman in her 40s with Graves' ophthalmopathy.

As to this clonotype: The junction does not match germline at one end; this may be a read error. The chain links TRBV29-1 to TRBJ2-1; 7 bases match TRBD2. This CDR3 comprises 14 residues. Germline lookup yields CDR1 SQVTM and CDR2 ANQGSEA. The CDR3 DNA is TGCAGCGTCCGAACGTTGGGGGGGTACAGTGAGCAGTTCTTC. It translates to CSVRTLGGYSEQFF.

This clonotype was counted many times. The chain uses TRBV7-6 and TRBJ2-5; a weak D match, TRBD1 (5 bases). The CDR3 totals 16 residues. Trimming removed 2 bases from V and 4 bases from J, with 17 bases in between. CDR1 and CDR2 from the germline V gene are SGHVS and FNYEAQ. The CDR3 region is CASSLKRQIGPETQYF. In DNA, the CDR3 is TGTGCCAGCAGCTTAAAGAGACAGATCGGTCCAGAGACCCAGTACTTC.

This clonotype was seen many times. Its ends do not fully match the called genes, so a read error is possible. V and J are TRBV2 and TRBJ2-7; D gene uncertain. This CDR3 is 11 amino acids long. In germline, CDR1 is SNHLY, CDR2 FYNNEI. CDR3 sequence (DNA): TGCGCCAGCAGCGAAGCCTACGAGCAGTACTTC. Translated, it gives CASSEAYEQYF. Using reference TRBV2 and TRBJ2-7 for the parts outside the CDR3, the full variable domain is EPEVTQTPSHQVTQMGQEVILRCVPISNHLYFYWYRQILGQKVEFLVSFYNNEISEKSEIFDDQFSVERPDGSNFTLKIRSTKLEDSAMYFCASSEAYEQYFGPGTRLTVT.

J is TRBJ1-1 and V is TRBV19, with D unclear. The CDR3 totals 13 residues. The V end was cut by 5 bases, the J end by 3 bases, with 10 bases between. Germline-derived CDR1 and CDR2 are LNHDA and SQIVND (reference sequence). CDR3 sequence: CASSASIDTEAFF. For the CDR3, the DNA is TGTGCCAGTAGTGCCTCAATAGACACTGAAGCTTTCTTT.

The rearrangement joins TRBV4-2 to TRBJ2-7; D is uncertain. CDR3 length: 16 residues. V was cut by 0 bases and J by 2 bases, with 14 bases left in between. The germline CDR1 and CDR2 sequences are LGHNA and YNFKEQ. CDR3 in DNA: TGTGCCAGCAGCCAAGATCCTCTAGGTGGGCCCTACGAGCAGTACTTC. The encoded protein is CASSQDPLGGPYEQYF.

Many counts were recorded for this clonotype. This rearrangement joins TRBV6-5 to TRBJ1-1, with 9 bases fitting TRBD1. The CDR3 is 15 residues long. V lost 2 bases and J lost 5; bases outside the gene matches: 6. Germline V gene sequence: CDR1 MNHEY, CDR2 SVGAGI. The CDR3 spells CASSYGQGTGTEAFF. The CDR3 region has the DNA TGTGCCAGCAGTTACGGACAGGGGACGGGGACTGAAGCTTTCTTT.